A single sample is the source of the 5 T cell receptor beta chains below, sequenced in a study of blood T cells in healthy people across ages. Alongside a J-beta primer mix, a sample-barcoded 5' primer served in a second PCR lasting about 7 to 12 cycles. In TCRdb, the 5' RACE reads were re-called with MiXCR into one record per CDR3 protein. This sample has under 1,000,000 distinct CDR3 sequences, with 35% to 40% found just once. The specimen was blood. The receptors stem from a man between 18 and 29 years old in good health.

The chain carries TRBV25-1 and TRBJ2-4; D could derive from TRBD1 or TRBD2 (6 bases each). Germline CDR1 is MGHDK and CDR2 is SYGVNS. The CDR3 totals 16 residues. V was trimmed by 5 bases and J by 13 bases, leaving 27 bases between them. The CDR3: CASSSQTGVVGREQYF. CDR3 DNA: TGTGCCAGCAGTTCACAGACAGGCGTAGTCGGTCGGGAGCAGTACTTC.

A remark on this clonotype: Given a much more abundant clone one base away, this may be a read error. The chain links TRBV10-3 to TRBJ1-2; D remains ambiguous. Germline CDR1 reads ENHRY; CDR2 reads SYGVKD. This CDR3 comprises 12 residues. V lost 6 bases and J 5 bases, leaving 10 bases between the germline ends. The DNA of the CDR3 is TGTGCCATCAGCGCGGACCGGTATGGCTACACCTTC. It translates to CAISADRYGYTF.

This clonotype was observed many times. The rearrangement joins TRBV20-1 to TRBJ2-3; D might be TRBD1 (5 bases). CDR1 is DFQATT, CDR2 SNEGSKA, per germline (reference sequence). The CDR3 has 12 amino acids. Trimming stripped 5 bases from V and 2 bases from J, with 8 bases between. CDR3 coding DNA: TGCAGTGCTCCAGGGTCCACAGATACGCAGTATTTT. The encoded protein is CSAPGSTDTQYF.

The CDR3, as DNA: TGTGCCAGCAGCGTGGGACTCACTAGCAATCAGCCCCAGCATTTT. Translation gives CASSVGLTSNQPQHF. This chain links TRBV7-2 with TRBJ1-5; D is possibly TRBD1 (5 bases). Between the trimmed V and J ends, which lost 5 bases and 0 bases, there was a span of 11 bases. Germline V gives CDR1 SGHTA, CDR2 FQGNSA. This CDR3 region has 15 residues.

This clonotype was counted a few times. This chain links TRBV20-1 with TRBJ1-1; weak D call: TRBD1 (6 bases). Trimming took 0 bases from V and 3 from J, leaving 14 bases between them. The CDR3 loop spans 15 amino acids. Germline values: CDR1 DFQATT, CDR2 SNEGSKA (reference sequence). In DNA form, the CDR3 reads TGCAGTGCTAGAGAATCAGGGGCGGGGGACACTGAAGCTTTCTTT. Protein product: CSARESGAGDTEAFF.